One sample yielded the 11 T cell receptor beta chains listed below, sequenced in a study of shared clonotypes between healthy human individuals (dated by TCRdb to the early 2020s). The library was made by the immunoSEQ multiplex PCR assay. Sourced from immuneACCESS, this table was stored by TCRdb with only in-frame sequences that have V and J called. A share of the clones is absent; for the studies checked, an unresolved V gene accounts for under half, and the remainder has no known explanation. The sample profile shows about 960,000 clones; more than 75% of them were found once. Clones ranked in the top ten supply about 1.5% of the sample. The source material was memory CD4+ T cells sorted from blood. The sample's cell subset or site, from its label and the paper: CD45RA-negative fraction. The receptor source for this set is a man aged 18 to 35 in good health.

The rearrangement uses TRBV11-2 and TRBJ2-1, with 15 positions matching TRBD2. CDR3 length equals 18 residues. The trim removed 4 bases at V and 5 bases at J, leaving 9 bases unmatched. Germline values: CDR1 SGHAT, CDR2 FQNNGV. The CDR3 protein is CASSSGTSGGTWDNEQFF. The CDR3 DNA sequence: TGTGCCAGCAGCTCCGGGACTAGCGGGGGGACCTGGGACAATGAGCAGTTCTTC.

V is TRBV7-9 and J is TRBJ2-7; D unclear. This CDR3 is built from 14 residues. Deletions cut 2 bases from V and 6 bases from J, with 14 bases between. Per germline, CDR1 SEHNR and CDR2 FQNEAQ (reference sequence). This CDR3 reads CASSLTASASEQYF. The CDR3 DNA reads TGTGCCAGCAGCTTAACTGCGTCGGCCAGCGAGCAGTACTTC. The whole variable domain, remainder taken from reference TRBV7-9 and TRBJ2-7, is DTGVSQNPRHKITKRGQNVTFRCDPISEHNRLYWYRQTLGQGPEFLTYFQNEAQLEKSRLLSDRFSAERPKGSFSTLEIQRTEQGDSAMYLCASSLTASASEQYFGPGTRLTVT.

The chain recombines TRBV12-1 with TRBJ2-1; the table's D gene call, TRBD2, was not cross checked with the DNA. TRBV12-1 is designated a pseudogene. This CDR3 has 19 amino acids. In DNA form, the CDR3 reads TGTGCCAGCAGCTCCCCCGGACTAGCGGGAGGGCCCTCTCCCAATGAGCAGTTCTTC. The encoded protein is CASSSPGLAGGPSPNEQFF.

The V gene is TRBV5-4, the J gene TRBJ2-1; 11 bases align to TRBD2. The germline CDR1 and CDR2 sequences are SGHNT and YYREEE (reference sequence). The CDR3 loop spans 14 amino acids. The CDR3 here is CAAQRSSGRDEQFF. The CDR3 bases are TGTGCAGCCCAGAGGAGTAGCGGGAGGGATGAGCAGTTCTTC. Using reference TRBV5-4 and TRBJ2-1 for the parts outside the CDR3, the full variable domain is ETGVTQSPTHLIKTRGQQVTLRCSSQSGHNTVSWYQQALGQGPQFIFQYYREEENGRGNFPPRFSGLQFPNYSSELNVNALELDDSALYLCAAQRSSGRDEQFFGPGTRLTVL.

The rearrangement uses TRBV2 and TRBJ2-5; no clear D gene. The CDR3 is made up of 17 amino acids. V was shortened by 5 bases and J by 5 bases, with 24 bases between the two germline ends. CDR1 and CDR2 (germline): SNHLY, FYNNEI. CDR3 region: CASSSAAGRVGGETQYF. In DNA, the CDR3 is TGTGCCAGCAGTTCTGCGGCCGGACGAGTCGGTGGGGAGACCCAGTACTTC.

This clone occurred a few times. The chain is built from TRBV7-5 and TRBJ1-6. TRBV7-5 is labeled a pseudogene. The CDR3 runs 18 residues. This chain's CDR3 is CARSLARQKVDYNSPLHF. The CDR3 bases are TGTGCCAGAAGCTTAGCACGCCAGAAGGTGGACTATAATTCACCCCTCCACTTT.

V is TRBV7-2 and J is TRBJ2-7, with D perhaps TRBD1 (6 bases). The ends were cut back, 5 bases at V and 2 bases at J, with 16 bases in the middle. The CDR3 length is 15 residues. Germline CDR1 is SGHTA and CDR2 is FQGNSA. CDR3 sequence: CASSQDRGLAYEQYF. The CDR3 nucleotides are TGTGCCAGCAGCCAGGACAGAGGCCTTGCCTACGAGCAGTACTTC.

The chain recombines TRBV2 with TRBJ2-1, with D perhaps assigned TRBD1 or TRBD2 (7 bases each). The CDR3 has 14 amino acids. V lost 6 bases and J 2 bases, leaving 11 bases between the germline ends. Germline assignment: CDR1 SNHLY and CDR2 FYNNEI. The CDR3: CASRAGGAYNEQFF. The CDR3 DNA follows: TGTGCCAGCAGGGCAGGGGGGGCCTACAATGAGCAGTTCTTC.

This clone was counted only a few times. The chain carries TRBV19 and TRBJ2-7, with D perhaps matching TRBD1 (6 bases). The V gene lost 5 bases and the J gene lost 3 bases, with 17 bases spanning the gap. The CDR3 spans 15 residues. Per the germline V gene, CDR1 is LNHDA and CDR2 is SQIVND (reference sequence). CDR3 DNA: TGTGCCAGTAGTCCGGTCCATTTACAGGGCTACGAGCAGTACTTC. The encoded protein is CASSPVHLQGYEQYF. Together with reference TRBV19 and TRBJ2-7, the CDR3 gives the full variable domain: DGGITQSPKYLFRKEGQNVTLSCEQNLNHDAMYWYRQDPGQGLRLIYYSQIVNDFQKGDIAEGYSVSREKKESFPLTVTSAQKNPTAFYLCASSPVHLQGYEQYFGPGTRLTVT.

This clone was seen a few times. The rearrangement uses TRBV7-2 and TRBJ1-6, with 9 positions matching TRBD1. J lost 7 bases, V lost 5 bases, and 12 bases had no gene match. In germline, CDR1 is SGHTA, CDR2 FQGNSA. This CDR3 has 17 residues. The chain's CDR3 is CASSPTRTGVHNSPLHF. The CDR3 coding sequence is TGTGCCAGCAGCCCAACCCGGACAGGGGTGCACAATTCACCCCTCCACTTT.

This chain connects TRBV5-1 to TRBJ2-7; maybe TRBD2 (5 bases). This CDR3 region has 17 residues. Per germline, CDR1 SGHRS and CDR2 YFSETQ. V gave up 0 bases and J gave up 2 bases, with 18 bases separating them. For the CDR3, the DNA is TGCGCCAGCAGCTTGGGTGGAGTCGTCCGGAGGACCTACGAGCAGTACTTC. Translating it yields CASSLGGVVRRTYEQYF.